Each of the 28 T cell receptor beta chains below was sequenced from the same sample in a study of cytomegalovirus exposure and HLA in healthy donors. The study ran its PCR with 60 Vbeta and 13 Jbeta primers. Profiling relied on immunoSEQ multiplex PCR, and the TCRdb table lists in-frame clones only, not all of them. The sample records about 120,000 clones, 63% being singletons. Sequencing was performed on PBMCs. The receptors were gathered from a man in his forties in good health and CMV-seropositive.

V gene TRBV5-1 combines with J gene TRBJ2-3; 7 nucleotides line up with TRBD1. Losses at the gene ends were 1 base for V and 6 bases for J; bases not matched to a gene: 8. The CDR3 length is 15 residues. The germline gives CDR1 SGHRS, CDR2 YFSETQ. CDR3 coding DNA: TGCGCCAGCAGCTTGCCGAGACAGGGTTCGGATACGCAGTATTTT. This codes for CASSLPRQGSDTQYF.

This chain joins TRBV28 and TRBJ2-7; TRBD2 aligns across 8 bases. Germline CDR1 and CDR2: MDHEN and SYDVKM. The CDR3 spans 15 residues. V shed 2 bases and J 3 bases; nucleotides not matched to a gene: 6. CDR3 sequence (DNA): TGTGCCAGCAGTTTAATATCGAGCGGGAGCTACGAGCAGTACTTC. Translation gives CASSLISSGSYEQYF.

The chain combines TRBV11-2 with TRBJ1-1; maybe TRBD1 (5 bases). The germline CDR1 and CDR2 sequences are SGHAT and FQNNGV. Trimming stripped 1 base from V and 5 bases from J, with 17 bases between. The CDR3 consists of 16 residues. The CDR3 bases are TGTGCCAGCAGCTTAGCTCCCTTGGGGGAGGGAACTGAAGCTTTCTTT. Its translation is CASSLAPLGEGTEAFF.

A single count supports this clone. The chain uses TRBV28 and TRBJ1-4; 11 positions match TRBD1. Germline assignment: CDR1 MDHEN and CDR2 SYDVKM. V lost 3 bases to trimming and J lost 6 bases; unmatched junction nucleotides: 3. The CDR3 consists of 15 residues. Here the CDR3 DNA reads TGTGCCAGCAGTTTGGGACAGGGGGGATATGAAAAACTGTTTTTT. This sequence encodes CASSLGQGGYEKLFF.

This clone was recorded a few times. The rearrangement links TRBV6-6 to TRBJ2-3; perhaps TRBD2 as D (6 bases). CDR3 length: 16 amino acids. Deletions cut 0 bases from V and 0 bases from J, with 10 bases between. Per the germline V gene, CDR1 is MNHNY and CDR2 is SVGAGI (reference sequence). The CDR3 spells CASSYSSGFSTDTQYF. CDR3 DNA: TGTGCCAGCAGTTACTCTAGCGGTTTTAGCACAGATACGCAGTATTTT.

V is TRBV5-1 and J is TRBJ2-1; 7 nucleotides line up with TRBD2. The CDR3 is made up of 15 amino acids. The V and J ends lost 0 bases and 1 base, in that order; junction bases with no gene match: 1. CDR1 SGHRS and CDR2 YFSETQ come from the germline V gene. As DNA, the CDR3 is TGCGCCAGCAGCTTGGACGGGGGGTCCTACAATGAGCAGTTCTTC. It yields the protein CASSLDGGSYNEQFF.

CDR3 sequence: CASSQEGGASWREQYF. The CDR3 nucleotides read TGTGCCAGCAGCCAAGAGGGGGGGGCAAGTTGGCGCGAGCAGTACTTC. The chain recombines TRBV4-2 with TRBJ2-7, with a weak D call TRBD2 (7 bases). CDR1 LGHNA and CDR2 YNFKEQ come from the germline V gene. CDR3 length: 16 amino acids. V was cut by 0 bases and J by 6 bases, with 18 bases left in between.

V and J are TRBV7-3 and TRBJ2-3; 11 bases match TRBD2. CDR3 length: 14 residues. Germline V gene lookup returns CDR1 SGHTA and CDR2 FQGTGA. V trimming: 4 bases; J trimming: 11 bases; junction bases outside the gene matches: 8. The CDR3 is CASSSQPTSGVQYF. CDR3 sequence (DNA): TGTGCCAGCAGCTCACAACCGACTAGCGGGGTGCAGTATTTT.

This chain connects TRBV7-9 to TRBJ1-4; no firm D call. The V end was cut by 3 bases, the J end by 5 bases, with 10 bases between. Germline CDR1 and CDR2: SEHNR and FQNEAQ (reference sequence). CDR3 length equals 14 residues. In nucleotides, the CDR3 is TGTGCCAGCAGCTTCGTTGCGGGGAATGAAAAACTGTTTTTT. Translating gives CASSFVAGNEKLFF.

This clone was seen a single time. The chain couples TRBV10-3 to TRBJ2-3; 10 bases map to TRBD2. Germline CDR1 is ENHRY and CDR2 is SYGVKD. There are 15 residues in the CDR3. V trimming: 4 bases; J trimming: 4 bases; junction bases outside the gene matches: 5. The CDR3 bases are TGTGCCATCAGTGCAGCGGGGGGGCCGTCAGATACGCAGTATTTT. Translation: CAISAAGGPSDTQYF.

The chain's CDR3 is CASSLQGAGGYTF. The CDR3 DNA reads as TGTGCCAGTAGTCTCCAGGGGGCTGGAGGCTACACCTTC. The V gene is TRBV19, the J gene TRBJ1-2, with 8 bases lining up with TRBD1. Per the germline V gene, CDR1 is LNHDA and CDR2 is SQIVND (reference sequence). V lost 5 bases, J lost 8 bases, and 7 bases stayed unmatched. This CDR3 contains 13 residues.

Concerning this clone itself: The sample contains more than one DNA sequence encoding this CDR3. This rearrangement joins TRBV5-6 to TRBJ2-7; 7 positions match TRBD1. From germline, CDR1 is SGHDT and CDR2 YYEEEE. CDR3 size: 14 residues. Trimming took 6 bases from V and 4 from J; bases not matched to a gene: 10. DNA for the CDR3: TGTGCCAGCACTGCGACAGGGACCTTTTACGAGCAGTACTTC. Encoded protein: CASTATGTFYEQYF. Combining the CDR3 with reference TRBV5-6 and TRBJ2-7 gives the whole variable domain DAGVTQSPTHLIKTRGQQVTLRCSPKSGHDTVSWYQQALGQGPQFIFQYYEEEERQRGNFPDRFSGHQFPNYSSELNVNALLLGDSALYLCASTATGTFYEQYFGPGTRLTVT.

The CDR3 here is CASSPTVNLGNTIYF. The CDR3 nucleotides read TGTGCCAGCAGTCCGACAGTAAACCTTGGAAACACCATATATTTT. This sequence joins TRBV27 and TRBJ1-3; TRBD1 is a possible D gene (5 bases). Germline V gene lookup returns CDR1 MNHEY and CDR2 SMNVEV (reference sequence). V was pared by 5 bases and J by 3 bases, with 14 bases between. The CDR3 has 15 residues.

The chain couples TRBV7-2 to TRBJ1-2; perhaps TRBD1 as D (5 bases). V was clipped by 3 bases and J by 5 bases, with 10 bases between them. CDR3 length: 13 residues. Per the germline V gene, CDR1 is SGHTA and CDR2 is FQGNSA. The CDR3 reads CASSFDSQYGYTF. The CDR3 nucleotides read TGTGCCAGCAGCTTCGACAGCCAGTATGGCTACACCTTC.

The chain recombines TRBV5-1 with TRBJ2-7; possibly TRBD2 for D (5 bases). CDR3 length: 14 residues. V was trimmed by 5 bases and J by 0 bases, leaving 12 bases between them. Germline V gene lookup returns CDR1 SGHRS and CDR2 YFSETQ. The CDR3 loop is CASRAGPSSYEQYF. CDR3 in DNA: TGCGCCAGCAGGGCGGGTCCGAGCTCCTACGAGCAGTACTTC.

This clone was seen a single time. The chain uses TRBV6-6 and TRBJ1-5; 9 bases map to TRBD1. Trimming removed 6 bases from V and 6 bases from J; junction bases left unmatched: 9. Germline V gene lookup returns CDR1 MNHNY and CDR2 SVGAGI (reference sequence). The CDR3 has 15 residues. The CDR3 DNA sequence: TGTGCCAGCAGAGATATAACAGGGGGCCCTCAGCCCCAGCATTTT. Protein sequence: CASRDITGGPQPQHF.

The V gene is TRBV19, the J gene TRBJ1-5, with 7 positions matching TRBD1. The germline CDR1 and CDR2 sequences are LNHDA and SQIVND (reference sequence). The CDR3 contains 15 residues. V trimming: 5 bases; J trimming: 4 bases; junction bases outside the gene matches: 8. The CDR3 loop reads CASSLGAGGNQPQHF. CDR3 nucleotides: TGTGCCAGTAGTTTAGGCGCAGGGGGGAATCAGCCCCAGCATTTT.

The gene calls are TRBV29-1 and TRBJ2-3; 7 bases align to TRBD2. Germline V lookup: CDR1 SQVTM, CDR2 ANQGSEA. V dropped 1 base and J dropped 14; count of bases not matched to a gene: 9. This CDR3 contains 12 residues. The CDR3 DNA reads as TGCAGCGTTGAAGGGGTCCGGGAGGTTGCGTATTTT. It specifies CSVEGVREVAYF.

The V and J genes are TRBV4-3 and TRBJ2-7, with 9 bases lining up with TRBD1. CDR1 and CDR2 (germline): LGHNA, YSLEER. This CDR3 contains 15 residues. Trimming at V came to 5 bases and at J to 0 bases, leaving 5 bases not matched to a gene. The CDR3 DNA reads as TGCGCCAGCAGCTCTGGGACAGGGAGCTCCTACGAGCAGTACTTC. It translates to CASSSGTGSSYEQYF.

This rearrangement joins TRBV6-5 to TRBJ2-7, with 7 positions matching TRBD1. The germline gives CDR1 MNHEY, CDR2 SVGAGI. This CDR3 comprises 15 residues. V dropped 2 bases and J dropped 1; count of bases not matched to a gene: 5. DNA for the CDR3: TGTGCCAGCAGTTACATGGAACAGGGGTCCTACGAGCAGTACTTC. It yields the protein CASSYMEQGSYEQYF.

The chain combines TRBV7-3 with TRBJ1-2; TRBD1 matches at 7 bases. From germline, CDR1 is SGHTA and CDR2 FQGTGA. The ends lost 5 bases at V and 3 bases at J; junction bases unmatched: 6. The CDR3 is made up of 14 amino acids. CDR3 protein: CASSPSGTDYGYTF. CDR3 coding DNA: TGTGCCAGCAGCCCATCCGGGACAGACTATGGCTACACCTTC.

The rearrangement joins TRBV6-1 to TRBJ2-7, with 11 bases lining up with TRBD2. The CDR3 consists of 15 residues. CDR1 is MNHNS, CDR2 SASEGT, per germline. After removal of 2 bases from V and 3 bases from J, the junction contained 3 bases not matched to a gene. The CDR3 bases are TGTGCCAGCAGTGAACTAGCGGGGGGTAACTACGAGCAGTACTTC. This gives the protein CASSELAGGNYEQYF.

The chain is built from TRBV9 and TRBJ1-5; TRBD1 agrees at 10 bases. This CDR3 spans 15 amino acids. CDR1 is SGDLS, CDR2 YYNGEE, per germline. J was trimmed by 6 bases and V by 6 bases; bases with no gene match: 9. The CDR3 spells CASTPGTGEAQPQHF. CDR3 DNA sequence: TGTGCCAGCACACCCGGGACAGGGGAAGCTCAGCCCCAGCATTTT.

This clone came up a few times. The chain joins TRBV7-9 to TRBJ1-5; D gene ambiguous. The germline CDR1 and CDR2 sequences are SEHNR and FQNEAQ (reference sequence). V shed 1 base and J shed 3 bases, with 10 bases lying between them. The CDR3 covers 15 residues. The CDR3 sequence is CASSLGGRINQPQHF. CDR3 in DNA: TGTGCCAGCAGCTTAGGAGGGAGGATCAATCAGCCCCAGCATTTT.

The V call is TRBV4-3, the J call TRBJ2-1; D may be TRBD1 (6 bases). CDR1 is LGHNA, CDR2 YSLEER, per germline. Trimming removed 2 bases from V and 4 bases from J, with 12 bases in between. CDR3 length: 15 residues. CDR3 sequence (DNA): TGCGCCAGCAGCCAACTCCGGGACACTTACAATGAGCAGTTCTTC. This encodes CASSQLRDTYNEQFF.

The sample holds a few counts of this clone. The chain combines TRBV6-6 with TRBJ2-1; the match to TRBD2 covers 8 bases. The germline CDR1 and CDR2 sequences are MNHNY and SVGAGI (reference sequence). V was pared by 2 bases and J by 6 bases, with 6 bases of the junction left unmatched. The CDR3 length is 15 residues. CDR3 bases: TGTGCCAGCAGTTACAGACTAGCGTTAGGCAATGAGCAGTTCTTC. Protein: CASSYRLALGNEQFF.

The genes are TRBV5-1 and TRBJ2-7; D remains ambiguous. Deletions cut 0 bases from V and 5 bases from J, with 15 bases between. CDR1 is SGHRS and CDR2 is YFSETQ in the germline V gene. CDR3 length equals 15 residues. The CDR3 is CASSLAKLAFDEQYF. The CDR3 nucleotides read TGCGCCAGCAGCTTGGCCAAACTTGCTTTCGACGAGCAGTACTTC.

This chain links TRBV27 with TRBJ2-7; 8 bases are a match to TRBD2. This CDR3 is 13 amino acids long. V dropped 5 bases and J dropped 6; count of bases not matched to a gene: 6. CDR1 and CDR2 from the germline V gene are MNHEY and SMNVEV (reference sequence). CDR3 DNA sequence: TGTGCCAGCAGTCGGGGACTAGGCCGCGAGCAGTACTTC. Translated: CASSRGLGREQYF.